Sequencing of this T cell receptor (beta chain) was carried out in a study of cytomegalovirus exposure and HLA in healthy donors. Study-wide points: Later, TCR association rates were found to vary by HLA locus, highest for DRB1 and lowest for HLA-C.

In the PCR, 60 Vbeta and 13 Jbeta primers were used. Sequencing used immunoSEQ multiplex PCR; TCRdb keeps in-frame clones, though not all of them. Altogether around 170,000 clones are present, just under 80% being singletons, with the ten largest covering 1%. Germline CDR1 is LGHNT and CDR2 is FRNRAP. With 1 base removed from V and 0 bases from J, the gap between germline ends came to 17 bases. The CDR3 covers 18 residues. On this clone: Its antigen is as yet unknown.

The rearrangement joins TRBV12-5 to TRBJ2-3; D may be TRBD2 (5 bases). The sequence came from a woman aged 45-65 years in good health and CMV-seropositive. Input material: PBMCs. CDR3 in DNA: TGTGCTAGTGGTTTGGGGAAGAAAGGCAGGACTAGCACAGATACGCAGTATTTT. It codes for CASGLGKKGRTSTDTQYF.